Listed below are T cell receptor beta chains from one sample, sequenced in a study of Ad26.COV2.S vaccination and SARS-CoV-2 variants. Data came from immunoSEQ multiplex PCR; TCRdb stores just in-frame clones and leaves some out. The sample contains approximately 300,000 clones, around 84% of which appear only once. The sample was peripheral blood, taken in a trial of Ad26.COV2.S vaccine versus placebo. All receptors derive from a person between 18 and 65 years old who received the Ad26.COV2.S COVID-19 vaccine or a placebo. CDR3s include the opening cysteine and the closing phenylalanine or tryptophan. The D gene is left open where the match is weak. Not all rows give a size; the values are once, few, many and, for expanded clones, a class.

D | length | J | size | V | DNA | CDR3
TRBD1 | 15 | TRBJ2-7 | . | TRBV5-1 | TGCGCCAGCAGCCTGGGACAGGGAACGGACGGCGAGCAGTACTTC | CASSLGQGTDGEQYF
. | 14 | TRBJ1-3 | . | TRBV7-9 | TGTGCCAGCAGCTTGAGCGTCTCTGGAAACACCATATATTTT | CASSLSVSGNTIYF
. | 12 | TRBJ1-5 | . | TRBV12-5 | TGTGCTAGCCTTTTGAACAATCAGCCCCAGCATTTT | CASLLNNQPQHF
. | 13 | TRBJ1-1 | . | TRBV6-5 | TGTGCCAGCAGTCGTCGGGGACAACATGAAGCTTTCTTT | CASSRRGQHEAFF
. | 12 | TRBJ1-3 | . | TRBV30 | TGTGCCTGCCACGAATCTGGAAACACCATATATTTT | CACHESGNTIYF
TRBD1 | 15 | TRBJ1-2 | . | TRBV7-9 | TGTGCCAGCAGCCTAACAGGGGTGAGGGACTATGGCTACACCTTC | CASSLTGVRDYGYTF
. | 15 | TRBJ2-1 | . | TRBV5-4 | TGTGCCAGCAGCTTGGACAGCGGCTCCTACAATGAGCAGTTCTTC | CASSLDSGSYNEQFF
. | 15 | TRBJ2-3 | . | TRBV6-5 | TGTGCCAGCAACGTTATCGGGGCCGGGACAGATACGCAGTATTTT | CASNVIGAGTDTQYF
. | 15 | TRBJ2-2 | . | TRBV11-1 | TGTGCCAGCAGCTTAGGGGCAGGGTGGACCGGGGAGCTGTTTTTT | CASSLGAGWTGELFF
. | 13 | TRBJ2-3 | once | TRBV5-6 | TGTGCCAGCAGCTCACAGGGAACAGATACGCAGTATTTT | CASSSQGTDTQYF
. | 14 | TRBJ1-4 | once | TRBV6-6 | TGTGCCAGCAGACTCGGACAGCCGAATGAAAAACTGTTTTTT | CASRLGQPNEKLFF
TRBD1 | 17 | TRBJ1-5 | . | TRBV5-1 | TGCGCCAGCTCCCCGGGACAGGGATCTCATAGCAATCAGCCCCAGCATTTT | CASSPGQGSHSNQPQHF
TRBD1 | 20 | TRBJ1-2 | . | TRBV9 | TGTGCCAGCAGCGCAGACCGGGGGACAGGGAAGGGGACCTCTAACTATGGCTACACCTTC | CASSADRGTGKGTSNYGYTF
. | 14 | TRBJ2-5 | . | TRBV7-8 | TGTGCCAGCAGCTCAAGATTAGGACAAGAGACCCAGTACTTC | CASSSRLGQETQYF
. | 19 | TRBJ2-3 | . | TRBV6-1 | TGTGCCAGCAGTGAAGAGGCTGGGGGACCGAAGAAGAGCACAGATACGCAGTATTTT | CASSEEAGGPKKSTDTQYF
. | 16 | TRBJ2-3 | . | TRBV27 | TGTGCCAGCAGTAATTACGGGGGTTGGGCCACAGATACGCAGTATTTT | CASSNYGGWATDTQYF
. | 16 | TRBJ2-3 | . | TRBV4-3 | TGCGCCAGCAGCCAGACCTTAACCATAGGGACAGATACGCAGTATTTT | CASSQTLTIGTDTQYF
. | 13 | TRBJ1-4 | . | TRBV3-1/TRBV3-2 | TGTGCCAGCAGCCAAGTTAGTAATGAAAAACTGTTTTTT | CASSQVSNEKLFF
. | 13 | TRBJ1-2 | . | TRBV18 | TGTGCCAGCTCACCACCGCCAGGGTCTGGCTACACCTTC | CASSPPPGSGYTF
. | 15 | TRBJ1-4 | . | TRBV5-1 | TGCGCCAGCAGTCTCAGCCCAGGGGCGGATGAAAAACTGTTTTTT | CASSLSPGADEKLFF